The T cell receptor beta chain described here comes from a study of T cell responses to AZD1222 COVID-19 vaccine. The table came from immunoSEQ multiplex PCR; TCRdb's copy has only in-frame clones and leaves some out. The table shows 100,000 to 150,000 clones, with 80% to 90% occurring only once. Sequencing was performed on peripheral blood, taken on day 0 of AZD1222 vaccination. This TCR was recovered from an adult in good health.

The CDR3 region is CASSLVGEMGYTF. The CDR3 DNA reads as TGTGCCAGCAGCTTAGTAGGGGAGATGGGCTACACCTTC. V gene TRBV13 combines with J gene TRBJ1-2; D is perhaps TRBD1 (5 bases). Trimming pared 1 base from V and 8 bases from J, leaving 11 bases between. CDR1 is PRHDT, CDR2 FYEKMQ, per germline (reference sequence). CDR3 length equals 13 residues.